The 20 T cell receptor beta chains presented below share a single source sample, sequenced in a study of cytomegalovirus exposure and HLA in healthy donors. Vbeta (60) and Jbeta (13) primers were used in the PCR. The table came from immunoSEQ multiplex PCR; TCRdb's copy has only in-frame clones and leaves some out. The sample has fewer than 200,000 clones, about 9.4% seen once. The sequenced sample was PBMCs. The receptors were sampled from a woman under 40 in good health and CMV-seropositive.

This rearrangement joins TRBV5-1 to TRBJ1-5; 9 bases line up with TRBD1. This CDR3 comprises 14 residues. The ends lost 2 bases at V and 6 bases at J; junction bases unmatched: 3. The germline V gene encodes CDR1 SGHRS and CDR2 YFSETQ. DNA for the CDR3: TGCGCCAGCAGCTTTACAGGGGGCGGTCAGCCCCAGCATTTT. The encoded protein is CASSFTGGGQPQHF.

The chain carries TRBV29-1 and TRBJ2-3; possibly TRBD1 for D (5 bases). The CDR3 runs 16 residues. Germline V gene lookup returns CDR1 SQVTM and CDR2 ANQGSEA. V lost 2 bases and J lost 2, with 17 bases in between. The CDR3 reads CSVERGSRPYTDTQYF. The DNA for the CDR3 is TGCAGCGTTGAAAGGGGAAGTCGACCCTACACAGATACGCAGTATTTT.

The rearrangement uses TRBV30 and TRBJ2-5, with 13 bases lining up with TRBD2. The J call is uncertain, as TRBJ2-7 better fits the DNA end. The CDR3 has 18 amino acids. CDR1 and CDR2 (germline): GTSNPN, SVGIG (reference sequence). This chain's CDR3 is CAWSLDPGTSGNSYEQYF. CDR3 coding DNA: TGTGCCTGGAGTCTAGACCCCGGGACTAGCGGGAATTCCTACGAGCAGTACTTC.

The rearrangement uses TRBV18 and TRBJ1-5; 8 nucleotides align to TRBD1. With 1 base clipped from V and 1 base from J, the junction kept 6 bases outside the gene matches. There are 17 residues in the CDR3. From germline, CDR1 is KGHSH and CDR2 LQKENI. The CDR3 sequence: CASSPQGTGGSNQPQHF. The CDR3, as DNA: TGTGCCAGCTCACCACAGGGTACAGGGGGGAGCAATCAGCCCCAGCATTTT.

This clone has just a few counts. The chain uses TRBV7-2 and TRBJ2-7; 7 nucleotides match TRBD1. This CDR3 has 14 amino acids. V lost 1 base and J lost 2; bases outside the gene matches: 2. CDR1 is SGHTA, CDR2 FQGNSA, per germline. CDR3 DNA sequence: TGTGCCAGCAGCTTAGGACAGGGCGCCTACGAGCAGTACTTC. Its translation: CASSLGQGAYEQYF.

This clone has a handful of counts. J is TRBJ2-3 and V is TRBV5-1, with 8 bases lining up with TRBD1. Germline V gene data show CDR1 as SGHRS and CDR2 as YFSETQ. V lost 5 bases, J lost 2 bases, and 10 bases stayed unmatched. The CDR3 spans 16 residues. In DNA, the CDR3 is TGCGCCAGCAGGGCGAGCTCCAGGGGGCCCACAGATACGCAGTATTTT. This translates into CASRASSRGPTDTQYF.

CDR3 bases: TGTGCCAGCAGCACGAACAGGTACAATCAGCCCCAGCATTTT. Amino acids: CASSTNRYNQPQHF. The chain uses TRBV5-6 and TRBJ1-5, with D perhaps matching TRBD1 (5 bases). V was trimmed by 4 bases and J by 3 bases, leaving 11 bases between them. The CDR3 sequence is 14 residues long. Germline-derived CDR1 and CDR2 are SGHDT and YYEEEE.

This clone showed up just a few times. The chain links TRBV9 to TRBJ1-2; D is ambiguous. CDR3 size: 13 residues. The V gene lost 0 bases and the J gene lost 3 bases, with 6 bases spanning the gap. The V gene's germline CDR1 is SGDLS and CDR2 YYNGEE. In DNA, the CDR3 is TGTGCCAGCAGCGTAGTCTCTCACTATGGCTACACCTTC. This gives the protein CASSVVSHYGYTF.

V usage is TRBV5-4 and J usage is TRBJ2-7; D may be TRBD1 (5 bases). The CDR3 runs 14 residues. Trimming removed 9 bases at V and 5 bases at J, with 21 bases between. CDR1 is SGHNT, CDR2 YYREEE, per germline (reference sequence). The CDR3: CAMTQEYPIHEQYF. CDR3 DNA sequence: TGTGCCATGACACAGGAGTACCCCATCCACGAGCAGTACTTC.

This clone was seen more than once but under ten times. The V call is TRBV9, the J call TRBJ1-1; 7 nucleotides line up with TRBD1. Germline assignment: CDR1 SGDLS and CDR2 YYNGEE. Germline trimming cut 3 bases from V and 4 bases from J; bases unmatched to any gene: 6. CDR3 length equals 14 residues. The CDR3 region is CASSAQGKPTEAFF. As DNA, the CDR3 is TGTGCCAGCAGCGCACAGGGGAAGCCCACTGAAGCTTTCTTT. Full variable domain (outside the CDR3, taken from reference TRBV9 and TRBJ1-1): DSGVTQTPKHLITATGQRVTLRCSPRSGDLSVYWYQQSLDQGLQFLIQYYNGEERAKGNILERFSAQQFPDLHSELNLSSLELGDSALYFCASSAQGKPTEAFFGQGTRLTVV.

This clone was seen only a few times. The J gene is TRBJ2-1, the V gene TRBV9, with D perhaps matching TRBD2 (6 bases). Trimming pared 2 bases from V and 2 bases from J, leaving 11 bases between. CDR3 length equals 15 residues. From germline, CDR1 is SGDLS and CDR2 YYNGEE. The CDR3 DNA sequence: TGTGCCAGCAGCGTCGGGCGGGAAACCTACAATGAGCAGTTCTTC. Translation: CASSVGRETYNEQFF.

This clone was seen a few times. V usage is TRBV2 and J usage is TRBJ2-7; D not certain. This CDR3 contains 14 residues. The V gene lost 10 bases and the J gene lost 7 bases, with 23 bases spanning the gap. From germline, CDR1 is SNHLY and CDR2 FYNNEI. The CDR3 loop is CAITSLKSKMEQYF. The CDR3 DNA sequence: TGTGCCATCACTTCCCTCAAGTCTAAGATGGAGCAGTACTTC.

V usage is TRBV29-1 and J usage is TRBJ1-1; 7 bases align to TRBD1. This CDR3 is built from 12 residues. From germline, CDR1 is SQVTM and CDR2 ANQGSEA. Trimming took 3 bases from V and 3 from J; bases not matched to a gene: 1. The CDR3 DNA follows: TGCAGCGTTGACAGGGGGGACACTGAAGCTTTCTTT. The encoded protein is CSVDRGDTEAFF.

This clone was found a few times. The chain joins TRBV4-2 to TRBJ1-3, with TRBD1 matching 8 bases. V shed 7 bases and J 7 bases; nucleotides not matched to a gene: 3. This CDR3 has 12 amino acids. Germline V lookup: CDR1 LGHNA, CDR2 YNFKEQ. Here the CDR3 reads CASTRQGNTIYF. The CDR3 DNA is TGTGCCAGCACTAGACAGGGGAACACCATATATTTT.

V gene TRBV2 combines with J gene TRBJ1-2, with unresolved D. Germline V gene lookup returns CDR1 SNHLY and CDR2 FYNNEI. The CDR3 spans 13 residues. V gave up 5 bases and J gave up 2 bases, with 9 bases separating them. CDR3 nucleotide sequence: TGTGCCAGCAGTCCCAGGAAGAACTATGGCTACACCTTC. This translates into CASSPRKNYGYTF.

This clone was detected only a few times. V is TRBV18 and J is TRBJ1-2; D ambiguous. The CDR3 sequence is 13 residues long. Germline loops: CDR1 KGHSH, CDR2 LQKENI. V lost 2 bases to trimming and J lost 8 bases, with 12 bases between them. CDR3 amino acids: CASSPARGQGYTF. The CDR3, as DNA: TGTGCCAGCTCACCAGCTCGAGGGCAAGGCTACACCTTC.

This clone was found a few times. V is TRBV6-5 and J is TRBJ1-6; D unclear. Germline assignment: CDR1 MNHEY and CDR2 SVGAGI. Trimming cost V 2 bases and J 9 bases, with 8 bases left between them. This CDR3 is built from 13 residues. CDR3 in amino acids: CASSYRSGSPLHF. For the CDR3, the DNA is TGTGCCAGCAGTTACAGGAGCGGTTCACCCCTCCACTTT.

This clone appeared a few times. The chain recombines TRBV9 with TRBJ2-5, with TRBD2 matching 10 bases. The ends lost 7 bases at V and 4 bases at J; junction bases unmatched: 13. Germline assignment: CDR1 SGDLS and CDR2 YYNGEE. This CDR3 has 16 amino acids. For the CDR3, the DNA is TGTGCCAGCGCGAATAGGACTAGCGGCACCCCAGAGACCCAGTACTTC. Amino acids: CASANRTSGTPETQYF.

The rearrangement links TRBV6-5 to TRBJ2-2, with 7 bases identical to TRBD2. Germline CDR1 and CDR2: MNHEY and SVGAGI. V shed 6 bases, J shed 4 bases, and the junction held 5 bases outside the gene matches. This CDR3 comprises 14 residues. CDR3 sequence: CASSPTSATGELFF. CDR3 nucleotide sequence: TGTGCCAGCAGCCCCACTAGCGCCACCGGGGAGCTGTTTTTT.

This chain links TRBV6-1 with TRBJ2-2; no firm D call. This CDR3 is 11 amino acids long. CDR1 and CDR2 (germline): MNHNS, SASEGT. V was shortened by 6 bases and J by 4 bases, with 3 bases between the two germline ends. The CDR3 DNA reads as TGTGCCAGCAGGAGCACCGGGGAGCTGTTTTTT. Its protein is CASRSTGELFF.